The 24 T cell receptor beta chains presented below share a single source sample, sequenced in a study of blood T cell repertoires in COVID-19. The repertoire was sequenced with immunoSEQ multiplex PCR; TCRdb's copy has only in-frame clones and lacks some. In the table there are 120,000 or so clones, about 88% of which are singletons. The sequencing input was peripheral blood. These receptors originate from an elderly woman with acute or convalescent COVID-19.

The chain uses TRBV19 and TRBJ2-3, with TRBD2 matching 7 bases. CDR3 length: 15 amino acids. From germline, CDR1 is LNHDA and CDR2 SQIVND (reference sequence). V lost 4 bases, J lost 0 bases, and 4 bases stayed unmatched. CDR3 DNA sequence: TGTGCCAGTAGTACCTTAGCGGGTAGCACAGATACGCAGTATTTT. It yields the protein CASSTLAGSTDTQYF.

The rearrangement links TRBV7-9 to TRBJ2-3, with unresolved D. The V end was cut by 1 base, the J end by 3 bases, with 8 bases between. Per germline, CDR1 SEHNR and CDR2 FQNEAQ (reference sequence). CDR3 length equals 14 residues. CDR3 bases: TGTGCCAGCAGCTTAGTTTTCGCGACAGATACGCAGTATTTT. It yields the protein CASSLVFATDTQYF.

This chain connects TRBV4-1 to TRBJ2-1; TRBD1 might be the D (5 bases). The CDR3 has 16 amino acids. CDR1 is MGHRA, CDR2 YSYEKL, per germline. V lost 0 bases and J 11 bases, leaving 20 bases between the germline ends. The CDR3 spells CASSQEPLGRANQQFF. CDR3 DNA: TGCGCCAGCAGCCAAGAACCTTTGGGCAGGGCGAATCAGCAGTTCTTC.

J is TRBJ1-4 and V is TRBV15; D is unclear. Trimming pared 0 bases from V and 3 bases from J, leaving 11 bases between. The CDR3 sequence is 16 residues long. Germline V CDR1 and CDR2: LNHNV, YYDKDF (reference sequence). The CDR3 nucleotides read TGTGCCACCAGCAGAGATTTAAGGAGTCCTAATGAAAAACTGTTTTTT. Its protein product is CATSRDLRSPNEKLFF.

CDR3 region: CAISVAGQNTEAFF. CDR3 sequence (DNA): TGTGCCATCAGTGTGGCGGGGCAGAACACTGAAGCTTTCTTT. This chain links TRBV10-3 with TRBJ1-1; tentatively, D is TRBD1 (5 bases). Germline V gives CDR1 ENHRY, CDR2 SYGVKD. The CDR3 extends over 14 amino acids. V gave up 4 bases and J gave up 1 base, with 10 bases separating them.

V and J are TRBV10-3 and TRBJ2-7, with 8 bases lining up with TRBD1. This CDR3 contains 16 residues. With 7 bases clipped from V and 2 bases from J, the junction kept 13 bases outside the gene matches. In germline, CDR1 is ENHRY, CDR2 SYGVKD. The CDR3 region has the DNA TGTGCCATCACCCCCCTCTCCGGGACAGGACCCTACGAGCAGTACTTC. Protein product: CAITPLSGTGPYEQYF.

The rearrangement links TRBV2 to TRBJ2-1, with TRBD2 identical over 13 bases. V was clipped by 6 bases and J by 6 bases; unmatched bases: 5. The V gene's germline CDR1 is SNHLY and CDR2 FYNNEI. The CDR3 totals 15 residues. The CDR3 region is CASRMGLAGLNEQFF. As DNA, the CDR3 is TGTGCCAGCAGGATGGGACTAGCGGGACTCAATGAGCAGTTCTTC.

J is TRBJ2-3 and V is TRBV19, with TRBD2 matching over 8 bases. The CDR3 is made up of 17 amino acids. Trimming cost V 0 bases and J 0 bases; bases outside gene matches: 5. Germline assignment: CDR1 LNHDA and CDR2 SQIVND (reference sequence). In DNA form, the CDR3 reads TGTGCCAGTAGTATAGAACTAGCGGACCCTAGCACAGATACGCAGTATTTT. This sequence encodes CASSIELADPSTDTQYF. Full variable domain (rest looked up from reference TRBV19 and TRBJ2-3): DGGITQSPKYLFRKEGQNVTLSCEQNLNHDAMYWYRQDPGQGLRLIYYSQIVNDFQKGDIAEGYSVSREKKESFPLTVTSAQKNPTAFYLCASSIELADPSTDTQYFGPGTRLTVL.

This clone was observed a handful of times. The gene calls are TRBV11-1 and TRBJ2-7; no clear D. CDR3 size: 13 residues. Germline V gene sequence: CDR1 SGHAT, CDR2 FQDESV (reference sequence). Trimming removed 0 bases at V and 1 base at J, with 4 bases between. CDR3 DNA: TGTGCCAGCAGCTTAGCCCAATCCTACGAGCAGTACTTC. It yields the protein CASSLAQSYEQYF.

V usage is TRBV11-3 and J usage is TRBJ1-2; possibly TRBD1 for D (5 bases). The CDR3 is made up of 17 amino acids. In germline, CDR1 is SGHNT, CDR2 YENEEA. Trimming removed 4 bases from V and 8 bases from J, with 26 bases in between. CDR3 loop: CASSSGQACSNYVGYTF. CDR3 nucleotides: TGTGCCAGCAGCTCAGGGCAGGCTTGCTCTAACTATGTGGGCTACACCTTC.

The rearrangement joins TRBV12-3 or TRBV12-4 to TRBJ2-7; TRBD1 matches 7 bases. The CDR3 is 13 amino acids. Trimming removed 3 bases from V and 6 bases from J; junction bases left unmatched: 5. The CDR3 reads CASSLKGAGEQYF. The CDR3 DNA reads as TGTGCCAGCAGTTTGAAGGGGGCTGGCGAGCAGTACTTC.

A single count supports this clone. This rearrangement joins TRBV6-5 to TRBJ1-2, with 7 bases that match TRBD1. This CDR3 spans 13 amino acids. In germline, CDR1 is MNHEY, CDR2 SVGAGI. V lost 7 bases, J lost 7 bases, and 9 bases stayed unmatched. CDR3 loop: CASTRQGGGGYTF. The CDR3 DNA reads as TGTGCCAGCACCCGACAGGGCGGTGGTGGCTACACCTTC.

The CDR3 sequence is CASSTMGATQETQYF. CDR3 sequence (DNA): TGTGCCAGCTCTACGATGGGGGCTACTCAAGAGACCCAGTACTTC. This sequence joins TRBV18 and TRBJ2-5; TRBD1 is a possible D gene (6 bases). CDR1 and CDR2 (germline): KGHSH, LQKENI. Trimming stripped 6 bases from V and 2 bases from J, with 16 bases between. This CDR3 comprises 15 residues. Together with reference TRBV18 and TRBJ2-5, the CDR3 gives the full variable domain: NAGVMQNPRHLVRRRGQEARLRCSPMKGHSHVYWYRQLPEEGLKFMVYLQKENIIDESGMPKERFSAEFPKEGPSILRIQQVVRGDSAAYFCASSTMGATQETQYFGPGTRLLVL.

This sequence joins TRBV12-3 or TRBV12-4 and TRBJ1-3; 7 bases match TRBD1. The CDR3 is 13 residues long. After removal of 9 bases from V and 4 bases from J, the junction contained 6 bases not matched to a gene. The CDR3 is CASRGTDGNTIYF. CDR3 bases: TGTGCCAGTCGCGGGACAGACGGAAACACCATATATTTT.

V and J are TRBV29-1 and TRBJ2-7; D may be TRBD2 (6 bases). Germline CDR1 is SQVTM and CDR2 is ANQGSEA. This CDR3 has 11 amino acids. V lost 7 bases to trimming and J lost 6 bases, with 13 bases between them. The CDR3 loop reads CSGGVGGEQYF. In nucleotides, the CDR3 is TGCAGCGGGGGAGTGGGGGGCGAGCAGTACTTC.

The chain couples TRBV19 to TRBJ1-1; the D gene is possibly TRBD1 (5 bases). Germline-derived CDR1 and CDR2 are LNHDA and SQIVND (reference sequence). Deletions cut 7 bases from V and 7 bases from J, with 22 bases between. This CDR3 spans 15 amino acids. CDR3 loop: CASIRDRTDRIEAFF. The DNA of the CDR3 is TGTGCCAGTATCCGAGACAGAACGGATCGTATTGAAGCTTTCTTT. Filled out from reference TRBV19 and TRBJ1-1, the complete variable domain reads DGGITQSPKYLFRKEGQNVTLSCEQNLNHDAMYWYRQDPGQGLRLIYYSQIVNDFQKGDIAEGYSVSREKKESFPLTVTSAQKNPTAFYLCASIRDRTDRIEAFFGQGTRLTVV.

V usage is TRBV7-9 and J usage is TRBJ2-3; a weak D match, TRBD1 (5 bases). The V and J ends lost 4 bases and 6 bases respectively, with 17 bases between them. This CDR3 spans 15 amino acids. Germline V lookup: CDR1 SEHNR, CDR2 FQNEAQ (reference sequence). The chain's CDR3 is CASSSGNLIGDTQYF. In nucleotides, the CDR3 is TGTGCCAGCAGCTCAGGGAACCTTATTGGGGATACGCAGTATTTT.

The chain joins TRBV18 to TRBJ2-1, with unresolved D. CDR3 length: 15 amino acids. Germline V CDR1 and CDR2: KGHSH, LQKENI. Trimming stripped 6 bases from V and 3 bases from J, with 15 bases between. CDR3 bases: TGTGCCAGCTCTCCCTCGATGGGCAACTACAATGAGCAGTTCTTC. This sequence encodes CASSPSMGNYNEQFF.

The chain joins TRBV28 to TRBJ1-3; TRBD1 is a possible D gene (5 bases). Germline-derived CDR1 and CDR2 are MDHEN and SYDVKM. V was clipped by 5 bases and J by 3 bases, with 11 bases between them. CDR3 size: 14 residues. The CDR3 spells CASSSTGRGNTIYF. The CDR3, as DNA: TGTGCCAGCAGTAGTACAGGTCGTGGAAACACCATATATTTT.

The chain carries TRBV4-2 and TRBJ1-2; 9 bases are shared with TRBD1. The CDR3 has 14 amino acids. Germline CDR1 and CDR2: LGHNA and YNFKEQ. The V segment lost 2 bases and the J segment 3 bases; nucleotides outside the gene matches: 1. This CDR3 reads CASSQRQGDYGYTF. The CDR3 nucleotides are TGTGCCAGCAGCCAACGACAGGGGGACTATGGCTACACCTTC.

J is TRBJ1-1 and V is TRBV7-6; D is unresolved. V lost 1 base, J lost 1 base, and 10 bases lay in between. There are 15 residues in the CDR3. The V gene's germline CDR1 is SGHVS and CDR2 FNYEAQ. In nucleotides, the CDR3 is TGTGCCAGCAGCTTAGAACCGGAGAGGAACACTGAAGCTTTCTTT. Its translation is CASSLEPERNTEAFF.

The chain carries TRBV6-5 and TRBJ1-5; D unresolved. CDR3 length: 11 amino acids. Deletions cut 6 bases from V and 11 bases from J, with 11 bases between. CDR1 is MNHEY, CDR2 SVGAGI, per germline. The chain's CDR3 is CASRGGVTQHF. In DNA form, the CDR3 reads TGTGCCAGCAGGGGAGGAGTTACCCAGCATTTT.

The chain carries TRBV6-5 and TRBJ2-7; 8 bases are shared with TRBD1. This CDR3 spans 15 amino acids. In germline, CDR1 is MNHEY, CDR2 SVGAGI. Trimming took 7 bases from V and 6 from J; bases not matched to a gene: 14. The CDR3 DNA sequence: TGTGCCAGCACCTTCAACCGACAGGGGTGGATCGAGCAGTACTTC. This codes for CASTFNRQGWIEQYF.

V usage is TRBV18 and J usage is TRBJ1-3, with 8 bases matching TRBD1. CDR3 length: 17 amino acids. Germline V gene sequence: CDR1 KGHSH, CDR2 LQKENI. The J segment lost 2 bases and the V segment lost 1 base, leaving 7 bases of the junction unmatched. DNA of the CDR3: TGTGCCAGCTCACCACTAAGACAGGGGCGGCCTGGAAACACCATATATTTT. It encodes CASSPLRQGRPGNTIYF.